These 2 T cell receptor beta chains share one sample of origin, sequenced in a study of shared clonotypes between healthy human individuals. Sequenced by immunoSEQ multiplex PCR; TCRdb stores in-frame clones only, minus some. This table holds some 1,400,000 clones, about 96% found once. Source material: naive CD4+ T cells sorted from blood. The subset was: CD45RA+ positively selected. These receptors all stem from a young man in good health.

This CDR3 reads CAWSVEVPYGYTF. The CDR3 DNA reads TGTGCCTGGAGTGTAGAGGTTCCCTATGGCTACACCTTC. This chain links TRBV30 with TRBJ1-2; D is uncertain. The CDR3 has 13 amino acids. V dropped 0 bases and J dropped 4 bases, with 9 bases sitting between them. The V gene's germline CDR1 is GTSNPN and CDR2 SVGIG (reference sequence).

The chain couples TRBV5-8 to TRBJ1-1; weak D call: TRBD1 (5 bases). Germline V CDR1 and CDR2: SGHTS, YDEGEE. The CDR3 loop spans 14 amino acids. Trimming took 2 bases from V and 4 from J, leaving 12 bases between them. The CDR3 nucleotides are TGTGCCAGCAGCTTAGGGGCTATAAGCACTGAAGCTTTCTTT. Its translation is CASSLGAISTEAFF.